The rows below give T cell receptor beta chains drawn from one sample of a study of PD-L1 blockade in urothelial cancer. Libraries were prepared by immunoSEQ multiplex PCR; TCRdb keeps only in-frame clonotypes and omits some of them. The sample records approximately 100,000 clones, roughly 84% being singletons. The material sequenced was PBMCs, taken around atezolizumab (anti-PD-L1) treatment. The origin of the receptors is a man aged 45-65 years with urothelial cancer. Each CDR3 is given without its conserved first and last residue. Fields, in order: CDR3 length, J gene, V gene, CDR3 protein.

cdr3_length: 13; j_call: TRBJ2-7; v_call: TRBV5-1; cdr3_aa: ASSDGLPTEGEQY
cdr3_length: 11; j_call: TRBJ1-1; v_call: TRBV6-1; cdr3_aa: ATRSYGNTEAF
cdr3_length: 10; j_call: TRBJ2-2; v_call: TRBV5-5; cdr3_aa: ASSPRTGELF
cdr3_length: 12; j_call: TRBJ2-7; v_call: TRBV25-1; cdr3_aa: ASSDNTGGYEQY
cdr3_length: 14; j_call: TRBJ2-5; v_call: TRBV5-6; cdr3_aa: ASSGRGQGGIETQY
cdr3_length: 12; j_call: TRBJ2-2; v_call: TRBV30; cdr3_aa: AWSLGQPTGELF
cdr3_length: 11; j_call: TRBJ1-5; v_call: TRBV5-1; cdr3_aa: TSSSTGDQPQH
cdr3_length: 12; j_call: TRBJ2-5; v_call: TRBV18; cdr3_aa: ASSPPAPVETQY
cdr3_length: 13; j_call: TRBJ2-1; v_call: TRBV9; cdr3_aa: ANGKRVSSYNEQF
cdr3_length: 11; j_call: TRBJ2-2; v_call: TRBV9; cdr3_aa: ASGSGNTGELF
cdr3_length: 12; j_call: TRBJ2-7; v_call: TRBV28; cdr3_aa: ASRYGSMAYEQY
cdr3_length: 12; j_call: TRBJ2-7; v_call: TRBV11-3; cdr3_aa: ASSLRQGNYEQY
cdr3_length: 13; j_call: TRBJ2-1; v_call: TRBV18; cdr3_aa: ASSPRTSAYNEQF
cdr3_length: 12; j_call: TRBJ1-5; v_call: TRBV6-1; cdr3_aa: ASRAATGLQPQH
cdr3_length: 14; j_call: TRBJ2-5; v_call: TRBV5-1; cdr3_aa: ASSLGGQGSQETQY
cdr3_length: 14; j_call: TRBJ2-1; v_call: TRBV6-5; cdr3_aa: ASSSPSGLAYNEQF
cdr3_length: 13; j_call: TRBJ1-1; v_call: TRBV5-4; cdr3_aa: ASSIQGAEFTEAF
cdr3_length: 11; j_call: TRBJ1-2; v_call: TRBV29-1; cdr3_aa: SVDPQRDYGYT
cdr3_length: 13; j_call: TRBJ2-1; v_call: TRBV9; cdr3_aa: ASSVVGGGMNEQF
cdr3_length: 15; j_call: TRBJ1-1; v_call: TRBV19; cdr3_aa: ASSFSWLGHLNTEAF
cdr3_length: 12; j_call: TRBJ1-2; v_call: TRBV28; cdr3_aa: ASRTGGRVDGYT
cdr3_length: 10; j_call: TRBJ1-4; v_call: TRBV6-5; cdr3_aa: ASSSIGEKLF
cdr3_length: 10; j_call: TRBJ1-1; v_call: TRBV30; cdr3_aa: AWSAMNTEAF
cdr3_length: 12; j_call: TRBJ2-2; v_call: TRBV28; cdr3_aa: ATWTGLNTGELF